This is a list of T cell receptor beta chains from one sample in a study of T cells in Graves' hyperthyroidism and ophthalmopathy. TCRdb called the multiplex PCR reads again in MiXCR, with one record for every CDR3 protein. The table includes fewer than 750,000 distinct CDR3 sequences, 13% to 15% detected once. Specimen: blood. These receptors all come from a woman between 50 and 59 years old with Graves' ophthalmopathy. Both conserved end residues are part of each CDR3. D genes are given only for firm matches. Size tells how often a clone was seen (once, few, many) or the class of an expanded clone, and some rows leave it out.

TRBV20-1	TRBJ2-1	NA	TRBD2	CSARVPAGLHIGWNEQFF	TGCAGTGCTAGAGTTCCAGCGGGACTTCACATTGGGTGGAATGAGCAGTTCTTC
TRBV30	TRBJ2-2	many	TRBD2	CAWRLAGDTGELFF	TGTGCCTGGAGGCTAGCGGGAGACACCGGGGAGCTGTTTTTT
TRBV19	TRBJ1-5	few	TRBD1	CASTDELQGGNQPQHF	TGTGCCAGTACTGACGAACTACAGGGGGGCAATCAGCCCCAGCATTTT
TRBV5-1	TRBJ2-2	many	TRBD1	CASSGRTGDTGELFF	TGCGCCAGCAGCGGACGGACAGGGGACACCGGGGAGCTGTTTTTT
TRBV27	TRBJ2-7	few	NA	CASSLSSRYEQYF	TGTGCCAGCAGTTTATCGTCCCGATACGAGCAGTACTTC
TRBV20-1	TRBJ2-3	many	NA	CSADGQSTDTQYF	TGCAGTGCTGATGGACAGTCCACAGATACGCAGTATTTT
TRBV6-1	TRBJ2-3	few	NA	CASSEALRGSSTDTQYF	TGTGCCAGCAGTGAAGCGCTTCGGGGAAGTAGCACAGATACGCAGTATTTT
TRBV7-9	TRBJ1-2	few	NA	CASSLTSGTEINTF	TGTGCCAGCAGCTTAACATCCGGGACGGAGATTAACACCTTC
TRBV28	TRBJ2-7	many	NA	CASSLDEGQLTYEQYF	TGTGCCAGCAGTTTAGACGAAGGACAGTTAACCTACGAGCAGTACTTC
TRBV5-1	TRBJ2-3	NA	NA	CASSLELYSDTQYF	TGCGCCAGCAGCTTGGAACTGTATTCAGATACGCAGTATTTT